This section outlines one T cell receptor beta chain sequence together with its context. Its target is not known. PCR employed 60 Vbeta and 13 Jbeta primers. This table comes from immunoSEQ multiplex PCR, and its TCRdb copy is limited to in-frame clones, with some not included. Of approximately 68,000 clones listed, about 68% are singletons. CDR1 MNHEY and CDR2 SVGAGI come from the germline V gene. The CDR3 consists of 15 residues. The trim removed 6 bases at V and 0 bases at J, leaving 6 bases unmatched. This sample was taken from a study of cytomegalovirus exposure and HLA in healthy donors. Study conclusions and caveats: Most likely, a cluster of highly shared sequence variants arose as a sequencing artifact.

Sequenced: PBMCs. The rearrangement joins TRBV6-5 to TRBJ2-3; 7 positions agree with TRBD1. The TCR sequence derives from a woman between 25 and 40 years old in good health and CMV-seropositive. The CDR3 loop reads CASSQQGSSTDTQYF. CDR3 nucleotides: TGTGCCAGCAGCCAACAGGGGTCTAGCACAGATACGCAGTATTTT.